This TCR beta chain originates from a study of blood T cell repertoires in COVID-19. Study at large: Samples taken during acute and convalescent COVID-19 were collected in the United States, Italy and Spain. From T cells, B-cell-depleted T cells, or PBMCs came the material, which was cDNA or gDNA.

In the original workflow: Reference gene primer amplification gave estimated nucleated cell counts. Sequencing used immunoSEQ multiplex PCR; TCRdb keeps in-frame clones, though not all of them. V and J calls and clone size follow that table, whereas D and trimming were derived from the DNA. The sample records around 25,000 clones, 90% being singletons. This CDR3 has 15 residues. The V gene's germline CDR1 is SEHNR and CDR2 FQNEAQ (reference sequence). Trimming took off 1 base at V and 2 bases at J, with 10 bases between the two ends. The sequence was obtained from a woman aged 60-75 years with active COVID-19. The genes are TRBV7-9 and TRBJ2-3; no firm D call. Sequencing used peripheral blood. This CDR3 reads CASSLGYSPTDTQYF. The CDR3, as DNA: TGTGCCAGCAGCTTAGGTTACAGCCCCACAGATACGCAGTATTTT.